This T cell receptor (beta chain) was identified in a study of blood T cell repertoires in COVID-19 (dated by TCRdb to the early 2020s). Regarding the complete study: Collaborator samples came from the United States, Italy and Spain and covered acute and convalescent phases of COVID-19. The material from the prospective study consisted of cDNA or gDNA derived from T cells, B-cell-depleted T cells, or PBMCs. The dataset comprised deeply sampled blood TCRbeta repertoires from subjects exposed to, actively infected with, or recovered from COVID-19. The repertoires were released in a freely available public database intended as a resource for research on the immune response to SARS-CoV-2. Samples were obtained from the ongoing ImmuneRACE study (first 160 participants) and from over a thousand subjects provided by 6 global collaborators. A de-identified subject ID, COVID-19 status, age in years and sex were almost always included in the sample metadata. Where available, HLA class I and class II types were obtained from metadata supplied by the sample provider rather than from assay-based typing. Broad study findings and their caveats: The amount of clinical and demographic metadata varied by source and participant and was provided uncurated.

Remarks on this clone: Its antigen specificity is not known. The sample holds no much larger clone one base away, and base qualities are not on file.

TCRbeta CDR3 regions were amplified from genomic DNA by means of the immunoSEQ Assay, a bias-controlled multiplex PCR. In the paper's pipeline: The number of nucleated cells in each sample was estimated from the amplification of reference gene primers within the assay. To quantify the absolute abundance of each unique TCRbeta CDR3 rearrangement, sequence reads were collapsed and filtered. For each sample, productive Simpson clonality was calculated by taking the square root of Simpson's diversity index across productive rearrangements. TCRdb's version of the immuneACCESS table is confined to in-frame rearrangements and falls short of the full clone set. An unresolved V gene accounts for under half of the shortfall where checked; the remainder is of unknown origin. V and J calls and clone size are given by that table; D and trimming were obtained from the DNA. This sample lists about 190,000 clones; under 90% were detected once. The ten largest make up roughly 6.7% of the sample.

Collaborating institutions collected whole blood in K2EDTA tubes following their own protocols. For TCRbeta analysis, collaborators shipped samples as frozen whole blood, isolated PBMCs, or DNA extracted from either of those sample types. From a lookup of the germline V gene, CDR1 and CDR2 are SGHTA and FQGTGA. V loses 5 bases, J loses 3 bases, and the germline ends lie 16 bases apart. The CDR3 has 15 amino acids, counting the end cysteine and phenylalanine. Only the CDR3 DNA is retained, 45 bases long and in frame from the first base. The origin of this receptor is a man aged 55-75 years with acute or convalescent COVID-19. The sample was peripheral blood. The rearranged chain carries TRBV7-3 and TRBJ1-1; TRBD1 is possibly the D segment (6 matching bases). The base sequence is TGTGCCAGCAGCCCGATGCGGGGGGCGCACACTGAAGCTTTCTTT. It codes for CASSPMRGAHTEAFF.